The clone carrying this TCR beta chain came up many times. Hyperthyroidism patients were newly diagnosed, under 2 months' duration, aged 18 to 65. Additional autoimmune diseases, uncontrolled infections, pregnancy or lactation disqualified patients. Clinicians diagnosed using symptoms, serum thyroxine, TRAb, thyroid ultrasound and orbital computed tomography. Germline CDR1 reads SEHNR; CDR2 reads FQNEAQ (reference sequence). V dropped 5 bases and J dropped 5; count of bases not matched to a gene: 6. This CDR3 region has 14 residues. This sample was taken from a study of Graves' ophthalmopathy and Graves' hyperthyroidism. Study-wide background: Peripheral blood (taken before any treatment) was collected at initial diagnosis.

RNA transcripts were the template, and TCR beta CDR3 regions were amplified from them. HTBI-primed RT-PCR formed the first round, and a multiplex PCR formed the second. TCRdb recomputed calls from the multiplex PCR reads with MiXCR, one row per CDR3 protein. The table has 620,000 or so distinct CDR3 sequences, about 20% seen once. The chain links TRBV7-9 to TRBJ2-5, with 9 bases that match TRBD2. The sample taken for sequencing was peripheral blood. This TCR came from a woman aged 18-29 years with stable Graves' hyperthyroidism. Some clones in this sample may be carry-over from other donors' samples. CDR3 DNA: TGTGCCAGCAGCCCAAGGAGCGGGAGGGAGACCCAGTACTTC. Its translation: CASSPRSGRETQYF. Complete variable domain (other parts from reference TRBV7-9 and TRBJ2-5): DTGVSQNPRHKITKRGQNVTFRCDPISEHNRLYWYRQTLGQGPEFLTYFQNEAQLEKSRLLSDRFSAERPKGSFSTLEIQRTEQGDSAMYLCASSPRSGRETQYFGPGTRLLVL.